This note documents a single T cell receptor (beta chain) sequence. Its antigen is currently unknown. The CDR3 runs 13 residues. Germline V gene sequence: CDR1 SGHRS, CDR2 YFSETQ. V lost 4 bases, J lost 6 bases, and 8 bases lay in between. This entry comes from a study of T cells in localized non-small cell lung cancer. The study's findings and limits: Higher T cell density in the blood was associated with longer overall survival, whereas higher adjacent-lung clonality associated with shorter survival.

Only in-frame clones appear in the TCRdb table, and some are missing; sequencing was by immunoSEQ multiplex PCR. Among about 92,000 clones listed, roughly 90% were seen once. Material: PBMCs, obtained before any cancer treatment. The clonotype originates from a woman between 35 and 70 years old with stage II squamous cell lung carcinoma. This sequence joins TRBV5-1 and TRBJ1-6; D is uncertain. The CDR3 nucleotides read TGCGCCAGCAGCGGAGACGGTAATTCACCCCTCCACTTT. Protein sequence: CASSGDGNSPLHF.